The T cell receptor beta chain under discussion was sequenced for a study of T cells in localized non-small cell lung cancer. Comments on this clone: Antigen specificity is unknown.

Repertoires were generated with immunoSEQ multiplex PCR, while TCRdb's copy carries only in-frame clones and drops some. The table shows several thousand clones, with around nine tenths occurring only once. Study conclusions and caveats: Longer survival (overall) was linked to higher T cell density in blood. Adjacent lung held a median roughly 60 of the top 100 tumor clones. Uninvolved nearby lung showed the greatest T cell clonality, exceeding that found in tumor.

The CDR3 extends over 17 amino acids. V lost 2 bases to trimming and J lost 0 bases; unmatched junction nucleotides: 4. CDR1 SGHTA and CDR2 FQGNSA come from the germline V gene. This specimen was peripheral blood, taken before any cancer treatment. The chain uses TRBV7-2 and TRBJ2-3, with 11 bases identical to TRBD2. The receptor's source is a female donor aged 60 or older with stage II squamous cell lung carcinoma. The CDR3 spells CASSLSGLAGSTDTQYF. CDR3 in DNA: TGTGCCAGCAGCTTATCCGGACTAGCGGGTAGCACAGATACGCAGTATTTT.